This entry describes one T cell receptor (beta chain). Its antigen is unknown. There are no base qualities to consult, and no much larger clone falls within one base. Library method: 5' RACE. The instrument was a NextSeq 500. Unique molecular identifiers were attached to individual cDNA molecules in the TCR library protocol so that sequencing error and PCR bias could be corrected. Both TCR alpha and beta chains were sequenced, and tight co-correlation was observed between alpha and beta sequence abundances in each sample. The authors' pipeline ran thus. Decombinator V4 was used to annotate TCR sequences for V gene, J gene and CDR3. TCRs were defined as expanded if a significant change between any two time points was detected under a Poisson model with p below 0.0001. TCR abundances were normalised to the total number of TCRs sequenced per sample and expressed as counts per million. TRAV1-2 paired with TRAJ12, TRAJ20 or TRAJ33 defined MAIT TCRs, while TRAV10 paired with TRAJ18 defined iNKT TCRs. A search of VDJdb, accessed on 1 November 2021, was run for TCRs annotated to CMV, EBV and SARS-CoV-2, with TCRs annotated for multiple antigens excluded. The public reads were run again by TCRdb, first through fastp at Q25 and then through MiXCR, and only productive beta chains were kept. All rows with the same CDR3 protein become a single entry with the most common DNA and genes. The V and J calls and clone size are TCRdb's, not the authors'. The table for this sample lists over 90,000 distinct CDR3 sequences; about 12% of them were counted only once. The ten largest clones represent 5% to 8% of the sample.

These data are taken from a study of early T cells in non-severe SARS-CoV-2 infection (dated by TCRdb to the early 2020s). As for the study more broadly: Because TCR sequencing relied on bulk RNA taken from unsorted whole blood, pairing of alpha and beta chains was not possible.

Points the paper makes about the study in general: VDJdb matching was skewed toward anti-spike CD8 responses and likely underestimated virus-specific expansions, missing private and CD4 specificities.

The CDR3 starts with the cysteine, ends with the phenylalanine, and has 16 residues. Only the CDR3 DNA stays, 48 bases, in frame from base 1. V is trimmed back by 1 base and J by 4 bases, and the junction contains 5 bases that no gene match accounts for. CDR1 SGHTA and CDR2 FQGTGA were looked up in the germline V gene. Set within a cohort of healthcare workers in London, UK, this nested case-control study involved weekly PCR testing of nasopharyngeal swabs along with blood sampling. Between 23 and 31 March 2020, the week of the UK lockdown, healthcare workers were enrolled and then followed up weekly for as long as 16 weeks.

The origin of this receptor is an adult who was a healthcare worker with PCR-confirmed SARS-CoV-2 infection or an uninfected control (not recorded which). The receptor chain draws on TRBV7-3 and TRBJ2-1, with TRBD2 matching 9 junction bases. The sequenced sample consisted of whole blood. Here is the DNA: TGTGCCAGCAGCTTAATGTCTAGCGGGACTTACAATGAGCAGTTCTTC. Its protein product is CASSLMSSGTYNEQFF.